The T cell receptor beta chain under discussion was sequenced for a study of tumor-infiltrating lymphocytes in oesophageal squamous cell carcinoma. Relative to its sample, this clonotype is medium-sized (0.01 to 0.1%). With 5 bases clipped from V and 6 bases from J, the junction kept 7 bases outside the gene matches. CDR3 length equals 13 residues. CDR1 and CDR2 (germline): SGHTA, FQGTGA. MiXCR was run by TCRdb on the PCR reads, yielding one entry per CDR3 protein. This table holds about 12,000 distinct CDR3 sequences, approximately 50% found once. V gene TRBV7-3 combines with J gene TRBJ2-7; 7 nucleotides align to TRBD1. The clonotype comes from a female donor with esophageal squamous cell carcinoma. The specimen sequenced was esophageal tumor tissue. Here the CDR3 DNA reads TGTGCCAGCAGCGAGACAGGGTTTGGCGAGCAGTACTTC. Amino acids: CASSETGFGEQYF.